These 2 T cell receptor beta chains share one sample of origin, sequenced in a study of T cell changes during pregnancy in multiple sclerosis. TCRdb's copy holds only in-frame clones and misses some; the assay was immunoSEQ multiplex PCR. The table has approximately 89,000 clones, over 85% seen once. Sequencing was performed on peripheral blood, taken after pregnancy. These receptors all stem from a female donor in good health, enrolled as a control in a pregnancy study.

The V and J genes are TRBV28 and TRBJ2-2; possible D gene TRBD1, 6 bases. CDR3 size: 16 residues. Germline values: CDR1 MDHEN, CDR2 SYDVKM. V was trimmed by 3 bases and J by 0 bases, leaving 11 bases between them. CDR3 in DNA: TGTGCCAGCAGTTTGGGGAGACAGGCGAACACCGGGGAGCTGTTTTTT. This gives the protein CASSLGRQANTGELFF.

V is TRBV21-1 and J is TRBJ2-7; the listed D gene, TRBD1, was not tested against the DNA. TRBV21-1 has pseudogene status. The length of the CDR3 is 16 residues. The CDR3 is CASSKGQGARSYEQYF. Here the CDR3 DNA reads TGTGCCAGCAGCAAAGGTCAGGGGGCGCGATCCTACGAGCAGTACTTC.